This is a list of T cell receptor beta chains from one sample in a study of OX40 agonist ivuxolimab in advanced cancers. The protocol was immunoSEQ multiplex PCR, while the TCRdb copy is restricted to in-frame clones and leaves out a portion. The sample consists of about 96,000 clones, 84% of them appearing once. The material sequenced was CD4+ or CD8+ T cells sorted from blood, taken in a trial of the OX40 agonist ivuxolimab. The receptors were sampled from an adult with an advanced solid tumor such as melanoma, head and neck, liver or kidney cancer. CDR3s include the opening cysteine and the closing phenylalanine or tryptophan. A D gene is named only where the DNA matches it firmly. For some rows the clone size is stated as once, few or many, or as a class when expanded; others skip it.

v_gene	d_gene	j_gene	abundance	CDR3aa	CDR3nt
TRBV7-2	NA	TRBJ2-1	NA	CASSLGGGFDEQFF	TGTGCCAGCAGCTTAGGTGGGGGGTTTGATGAGCAGTTCTTC
TRBV5-1	NA	TRBJ2-7	NA	CASSMRTSYEQYF	TGCGCCAGCAGCATGAGGACGTCCTACGAGCAGTACTTC
TRBV11-2	NA	TRBJ1-5	NA	CASSLDPSGTLGFQPQHF	TGTGCCAGCAGCTTAGATCCTTCGGGGACCCTCGGGTTTCAGCCCCAGCATTTT
TRBV7-9	NA	TRBJ2-5	NA	CASSKIPEEETQYF	TGTGCCAGCAGCAAGATACCAGAAGAAGAGACCCAGTACTTC
TRBV4-3	NA	TRBJ1-4	NA	CASSQEGLANEKLFF	TGCGCCAGCAGCCAAGAGGGACTCGCTAATGAAAAACTGTTTTTT
TRBV7-9	NA	TRBJ2-7	once	CASSPDGVYEQYF	TGTGCCAGCAGCCCCGACGGGGTGTACGAGCAGTACTTC
TRBV5-1	NA	TRBJ1-1	NA	CASSLRYGETEAFF	TGCGCCAGCAGCTTGAGGTATGGCGAGACTGAAGCTTTCTTT
TRBV7-3	TRBD1	TRBJ1-5	few	CASSLGGQGAESNQPQHF	TGTGCCAGCAGCTTAGGGGGACAGGGGGCCGAGAGCAATCAGCCCCAGCATTTT
TRBV18	NA	TRBJ1-3	NA	CASSRDSLGGNTIYF	TGTGCCAGCTCTCGGGACTCTCTCGGAGGAAACACCATATATTTT
TRBV10-3	NA	TRBJ1-2	NA	CAISQVYGYTF	TGTGCCATCTCTCAGGTCTATGGCTACACCTTC
TRBV9	TRBD1	TRBJ1-2	NA	CASSAPTTGAYGYTF	TGTGCCAGCAGCGCCCCCACAACAGGGGCCTATGGCTACACCTTC
TRBV9	NA	TRBJ1-1	NA	CASSVGGSTEAFF	TGTGCCAGCAGCGTAGGGGGCTCCACTGAAGCTTTCTTT
TRBV6-1	NA	TRBJ1-2	NA	CASSEVAAGPSATF	TGTGCCAGCAGTGAAGTGGCGGCAGGGCCGTCTGCCACCTTC
TRBV11-2	NA	TRBJ2-2	NA	CASSFVGTGELFF	TGTGCCAGCAGCTTCGTTGGGACCGGGGAGCTGTTTTTT
TRBV19	TRBD2	TRBJ2-1	once	CATRPGLAGKDNEQFF	TGTGCCACCCGGCCGGGACTAGCGGGAAAGGACAATGAGCAGTTCTTC
TRBV14	NA	TRBJ2-1	NA	CASSQRVTGSYNEQFF	TGTGCCAGCAGCCAAAGAGTCACAGGGTCGTACAATGAGCAGTTCTTC
TRBV14	TRBD2	TRBJ2-5	NA	CASSHPSGAQETQYF	TGTGCCAGCAGCCACCCTAGCGGGGCACAAGAGACCCAGTACTTC
TRBV15	NA	TRBJ2-7	NA	CATSVGRSYEQYF	TGTGCCACCAGCGTGGGGAGATCCTACGAGCAGTACTTC
TRBV5-1	NA	TRBJ1-1	NA	CASSWGGGTEAFF	TGCGCCAGCTCCTGGGGAGGGGGCACTGAAGCTTTCTTT
TRBV7-2	NA	TRBJ2-7	NA	CASSSGGLDYEQYF	TGTGCCAGCAGCTCAGGGGGGTTAGACTACGAGCAGTACTTC
TRBV6-5	TRBD1	TRBJ2-7	NA	CASSLDRVGYEQYF	TGTGCCAGCAGCCTAGACAGGGTAGGGTACGAGCAGTACTTC
TRBV11-2	NA	TRBJ1-5	NA	CASSLEGRGAQPQHF	TGTGCCAGCAGCTTAGAGGGCAGGGGAGCACAGCCCCAGCATTTT
TRBV5-8	TRBD1	TRBJ1-1	NA	CASSWDRNTEAFF	TGTGCCAGCAGCTGGGACAGGAACACTGAAGCTTTCTTT
TRBV7-2	NA	TRBJ2-1	few	CASSRVAANEQFF	TGTGCCAGCAGCCGAGTAGCGGCTAATGAGCAGTTCTTC
TRBV6-5	TRBD1	TRBJ1-1	NA	CASSSLSDRAYTEAFF	TGTGCCAGCAGTTCTCTCTCAGACAGGGCGTACACTGAAGCTTTCTTT
TRBV30	NA	TRBJ1-2	few	CAWSGVIRHGYTF	TGTGCCTGGAGTGGGGTGATCCGCCATGGCTACACCTTC
TRBV2	NA	TRBJ2-7	NA	CASRRDGEQYF	TGTGCCAGCAGGCGGGATGGCGAGCAGTACTTC
TRBV7-2	NA	TRBJ2-5	NA	CASSLDEYQETQYF	TGTGCCAGCAGCTTAGACGAGTACCAAGAGACCCAGTACTTC
TRBV29-1	TRBD1	TRBJ2-7	NA	CSVERSGQGKGYEQYF	TGCAGCGTTGAAAGGTCCGGACAGGGAAAAGGCTACGAGCAGTACTTC
TRBV7-2	NA	TRBJ1-1	NA	CASSLGMATEAFF	TGTGCCAGCAGCTTAGGGATGGCCACTGAAGCTTTCTTT
TRBV7-9	NA	TRBJ1-1	NA	CASSPHRDENTEAFF	TGTGCCAGCAGCCCCCACAGGGACGAGAACACTGAAGCTTTCTTT
TRBV7-9	NA	TRBJ2-1	NA	CASSPPGSNEQFF	TGTGCCAGCAGCCCCCCGGGAAGCAATGAGCAGTTCTTC
TRBV7-9	TRBD1	TRBJ1-4	few	CASSSTGTGFSWGEKLFF	TGTGCCAGCAGCTCCACCGGGACAGGGTTTTCGTGGGGTGAAAAACTGTTTTTT
TRBV30	NA	TRBJ1-1	NA	CAWGALGGTEAFF	TGTGCCTGGGGTGCCCTGGGCGGCACTGAAGCTTTCTTT
TRBV5-1	TRBD1	TRBJ2-3	NA	CASSTGGIGTDTQYF	TGCGCCAGCAGTACAGGGGGGATTGGCACAGATACGCAGTATTTT
TRBV7-2	TRBD1	TRBJ2-7	NA	CASSQTGVHEQYF	TGTGCCAGCAGCCAGACAGGGGTACACGAGCAGTACTTC
TRBV6-5	NA	TRBJ2-2	NA	CASSLLTGELFF	TGTGCCAGCAGTTTATTAACCGGGGAGCTGTTTTTT
TRBV2	NA	TRBJ1-1	NA	CASSERRIAEAFF	TGTGCCAGCAGTGAAAGACGGATCGCTGAAGCTTTCTTT
TRBV7-3	NA	TRBJ1-5	once	CASSQDRGRPGQPQHF	TGCGCCAGCAGCCAAGATCGGGGACGCCCGGGTCAGCCCCAGCATTTT
TRBV18	TRBD1	TRBJ2-7	NA	CASSPDRGNYYEQYF	TGTGCCAGCTCACCAGACAGGGGGAATTACTACGAGCAGTACTTC
TRBV11-2	NA	TRBJ1-3	NA	CAVGISGNTIYF	TGTGCCGTCGGGATCTCTGGAAACACCATATATTTT
TRBV19	TRBD2	TRBJ2-7	NA	CASSDVAGGSYEQYF	TGTGCCAGTAGTGATGTGGCGGGAGGTTCCTACGAGCAGTACTTC
TRBV6-5	NA	TRBJ2-7	NA	CASSYGGGEQYF	TGTGCCAGCAGTTACGGGGGCGGCGAGCAGTACTTC
TRBV5-6	NA	TRBJ1-6	NA	CASSRGQPNSPLHF	TGTGCCAGCAGCCGTGGACAACCTAATTCACCCCTCCACTTT
TRBV4-2	NA	TRBJ2-7	NA	CASSLRTDEQYF	TGTGCCAGCAGCCTCCGGACAGACGAGCAGTACTTC
TRBV18	NA	TRBJ1-6	few	CASSPSAGRENSPLHF	TGTGCCAGCTCCCCCTCGGCTGGCAGGGAGAATTCACCCCTCCACTTT
TRBV28	NA	TRBJ2-3	NA	CASSFVGVADTQYF	TGTGCCAGCAGTTTTGTGGGGGTAGCAGATACGCAGTATTTT
TRBV19	NA	TRBJ2-7	many	CASSISGPHEQYF	TGTGCCAGTAGTATATCGGGTCCACACGAGCAGTACTTC
TRBV7-2	NA	TRBJ1-2	once	CASTFDRSYGYTF	TGTGCCAGCACCTTTGACAGGAGCTATGGCTACACCTTC
TRBV7-9	TRBD1	TRBJ2-6	few	CASSRDRDTSGANVLTF	TGTGCCAGCAGCCGCGACAGGGATACATCTGGGGCCAACGTCCTGACTTTC
TRBV5-1	NA	TRBJ1-1	NA	CASSLAGGLNTEAFF	TGCGCCAGCAGCTTGGCCGGCGGGCTGAACACTGAAGCTTTCTTT